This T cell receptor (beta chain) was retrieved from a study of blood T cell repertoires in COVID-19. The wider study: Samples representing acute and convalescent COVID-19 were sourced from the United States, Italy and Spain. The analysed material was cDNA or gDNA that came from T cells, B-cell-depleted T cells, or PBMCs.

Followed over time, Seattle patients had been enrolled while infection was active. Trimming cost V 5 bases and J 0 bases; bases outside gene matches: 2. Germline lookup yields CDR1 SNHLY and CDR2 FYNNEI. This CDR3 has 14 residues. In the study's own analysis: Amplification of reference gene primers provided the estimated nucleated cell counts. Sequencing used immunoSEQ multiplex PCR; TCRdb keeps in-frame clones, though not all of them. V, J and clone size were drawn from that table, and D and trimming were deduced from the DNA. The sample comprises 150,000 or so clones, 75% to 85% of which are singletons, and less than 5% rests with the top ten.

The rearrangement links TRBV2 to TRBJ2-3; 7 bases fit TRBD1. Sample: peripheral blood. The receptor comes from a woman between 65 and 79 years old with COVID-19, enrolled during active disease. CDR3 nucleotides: TGTGCCAGCAGTAGGGACAGAAGCACAGATACGCAGTATTTT. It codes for CASSRDRSTDTQYF.